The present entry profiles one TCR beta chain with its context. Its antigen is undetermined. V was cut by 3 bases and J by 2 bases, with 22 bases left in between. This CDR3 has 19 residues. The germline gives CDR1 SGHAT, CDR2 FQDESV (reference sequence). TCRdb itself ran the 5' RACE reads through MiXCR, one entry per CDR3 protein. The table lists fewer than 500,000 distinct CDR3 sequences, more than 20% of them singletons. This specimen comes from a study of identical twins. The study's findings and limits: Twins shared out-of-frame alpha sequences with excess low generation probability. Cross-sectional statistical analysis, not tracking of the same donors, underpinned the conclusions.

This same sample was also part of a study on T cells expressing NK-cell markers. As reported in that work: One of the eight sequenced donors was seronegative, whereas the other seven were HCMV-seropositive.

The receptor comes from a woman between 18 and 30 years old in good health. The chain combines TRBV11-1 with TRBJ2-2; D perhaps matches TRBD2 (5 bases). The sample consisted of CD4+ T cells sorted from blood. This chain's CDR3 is CASSFQAILRTPNTGELFF. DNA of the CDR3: TGTGCCAGCAGCTTCCAAGCTATACTACGGACTCCTAACACCGGGGAGCTGTTTTTT. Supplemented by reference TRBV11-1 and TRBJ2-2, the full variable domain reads EAEVAQSPRYKITEKSQAVAFWCDPISGHATLYWYRQILGQGPELLVQFQDESVVDDSQLPKDRFSAERLKGVDSTLKIQPAELGDSAMYLCASSFQAILRTPNTGELFFGEGSRLTVL.